Below are 13 T cell receptor beta chains sequenced from a single sample in a study of blood T cell repertoires in COVID-19 (dated by TCRdb to 2020 to 2022). Receptors were amplified or captured by the immunoSEQ multiplex PCR assay. Here the immuneACCESS table is served through TCRdb, limited to in-frame sequences with V and J called. Missing clones are a known gap in these copies; in checked studies unresolved V genes cover under half, and the rest lacks a known reason. Recorded for this sample are 130,000 or so clones; 69% of them occurred a single time. Approximately 2.1% of the sample goes to the ten largest clones. Material for sequencing was peripheral blood. Receptors originate from a woman between 65 and 79 years old with acute or convalescent COVID-19.

This clone was detected a few times. DNA for the CDR3: TGTGCCAGCAGTACCGGGAGCAGGGTGGAGACCCAGTACTTC. Amino acid sequence: CASSTGSRVETQYF. J is TRBJ2-5 and V is TRBV28, with D perhaps TRBD2 (6 bases). The CDR3 has 14 residues. Trimming cost V 5 bases and J 5 bases, with 15 bases left between them. In germline, CDR1 is MDHEN, CDR2 SYDVKM.

This clone was seen only a few times. The chain couples TRBV27 to TRBJ1-4; D is unresolved. Germline V gene data show CDR1 as MNHEY and CDR2 as SMNVEV (reference sequence). V lost 1 base and J 6 bases, leaving 15 bases between the germline ends. The CDR3 is 16 amino acids. The CDR3 DNA reads as TGTGCCAGCAGTTTATTCGGAGGAGGGTTGGATGAAAAACTGTTTTTT. It is translated as CASSLFGGGLDEKLFF. Filled out from reference TRBV27 and TRBJ1-4, the complete variable domain reads EAQVTQNPRYLITVTGKKLTVTCSQNMNHEYMSWYRQDPGLGLRQIYYSMNVEVTDKGDVPEGYKVSRKEKRNFPLILESPSPNQTSLYFCASSLFGGGLDEKLFFGSGTQLSVL.

The chain recombines TRBV7-2 with TRBJ1-6; 7 bases agree with TRBD1. V trimming: 5 bases; J trimming: 7 bases; junction bases outside the gene matches: 8. Germline loops: CDR1 SGHTA, CDR2 FQGNSA. The CDR3 loop spans 15 amino acids. In nucleotides, the CDR3 is TGTGCCAGCAGCAGGAGGGACAGCTTCAATTCACCCCTCCACTTT. This sequence encodes CASSRRDSFNSPLHF.

The chain combines TRBV7-2 with TRBJ2-3; D is ambiguous. The CDR3 is 13 amino acids. The germline V and J ends were trimmed by 4 bases and 4 bases, with 9 bases remaining between them. CDR1 is SGHTA, CDR2 FQGNSA, per germline. The CDR3 DNA sequence: TGTGCCAGCAGCTACCAGAACGCAGATACGCAGTATTTT. Its translation is CASSYQNADTQYF.

The chain is built from TRBV9 and TRBJ2-3; the match to TRBD1 covers 9 bases. Germline trimming cut 0 bases from V and 9 bases from J; bases unmatched to any gene: 5. The CDR3 spans 14 residues. CDR1 and CDR2 (germline): SGDLS, YYNGEE. CDR3 amino acids: CASSVATGGLTQYF. CDR3 bases: TGTGCCAGCAGCGTAGCTACAGGGGGCTTAACGCAGTATTTT.

V and J are TRBV7-9 and TRBJ1-2; 10 bases agree with TRBD1. Germline-derived CDR1 and CDR2 are SEHNR and FQNEAQ (reference sequence). V lost 5 bases to trimming and J lost 4 bases; unmatched junction nucleotides: 7. The CDR3 length is 15 residues. CDR3 residues: CASSPETGGGYGYTF. Written as DNA, the CDR3 is TGTGCCAGCAGCCCAGAGACAGGGGGCGGCTATGGCTACACCTTC.

This clone has just a few counts. This chain joins TRBV12-3 or TRBV12-4 and TRBJ1-2, with 7 bases aligning to TRBD1. V trimming: 6 bases; J trimming: 4 bases; junction bases outside the gene matches: 2. CDR3 length equals 12 residues. The CDR3 sequence: CASRGQSYGYTF. CDR3 DNA: TGTGCCAGCAGGGGACAGTCCTATGGCTACACCTTC.

This clone occurred a few times. The J gene is TRBJ2-7, the V gene TRBV5-1; no definite D call. Germline V gene sequence: CDR1 SGHRS, CDR2 YFSETQ. With 7 bases removed from V and 3 bases from J, the gap between germline ends came to 14 bases. This CDR3 has 13 residues. In nucleotides, the CDR3 is TGCGCCAGCTCCGCCCTCGGTAGCTACGAGCAGTACTTC. As protein: CASSALGSYEQYF.

J is TRBJ1-5 and V is TRBV4-2; the D gene is possibly TRBD1 (6 bases). The ends were cut back, 1 base at V and 2 bases at J, with 6 bases in the middle. CDR1 is LGHNA and CDR2 is YNFKEQ in the germline V gene. CDR3 length: 14 amino acids. This chain's CDR3 is CASSQGTGNQPQHF. CDR3 DNA sequence: TGTGCCAGCAGCCAAGGGACAGGCAATCAGCCCCAGCATTTT.

This chain joins TRBV3-1 (or the pseudogene TRBV3-2) and TRBJ2-7; D gene unclear. The CDR3 is 13 residues long. CDR1 and CDR2 from the germline V gene are LGHDT and YNNKEL (reference sequence). Trimming left V 0 bases short and J 6 bases short, with 9 bases between. The CDR3 DNA is TGTGCCAGCAGCCAAGATCGAGGTGGCGAGCAGTACTTC. This sequence encodes CASSQDRGGEQYF.

The chain carries TRBV5-6 and TRBJ2-3; a possible D gene is TRBD2 (6 bases). This CDR3 contains 13 residues. V was shortened by 2 bases and J by 6 bases, with 10 bases between the two germline ends. The germline gives CDR1 SGHDT, CDR2 YYEEEE. The CDR3 DNA is TGTGCCAGCAGCTTTGCTAGCGCTGATACGCAGTATTTT. Its protein is CASSFASADTQYF.

The chain recombines TRBV7-6 with TRBJ1-4; D possibly corresponds to TRBD1 (5 bases). The CDR3 has 16 amino acids. V was shortened by 5 bases and J by 3 bases, with 16 bases between the two germline ends. CDR1 and CDR2 (germline): SGHVS, FNYEAQ. Here the CDR3 reads CASSPWSEGANEKLFF. For the CDR3, the DNA is TGTGCCAGCAGCCCTTGGTCGGAAGGGGCTAATGAAAAACTGTTTTTT. The full variable domain, its missing parts supplied by reference TRBV7-6 and TRBJ1-4, is GAGVSQSPRYKVTKRGQDVALRCDPISGHVSLYWYRQALGQGPEFLTYFNYEAQQDKSGLPNDRFSAERPEGSISTLTIQRTEQRDSAMYRCASSPWSEGANEKLFFGSGTQLSVL.

CDR3 region: CAWRRGSSTDTQYF. CDR3 bases: TGTGCCTGGAGGAGAGGGTCTAGCACAGATACGCAGTATTTT. This sequence joins TRBV30 and TRBJ2-3, with D possibly matching TRBD2 (5 bases). CDR3 length: 14 amino acids. V was clipped by 3 bases and J by 0 bases, with 10 bases between them. Germline V gives CDR1 GTSNPN, CDR2 SVGIG (reference sequence). Based on the CDR3 plus reference TRBV30 and TRBJ2-3, the full variable domain is SQTIHQWPATLVQPVGSPLSLECTVEGTSNPNLYWYRQAAGRGLQLLFYSVGIGQISSEVPQNLSASRPQDRQFILSSKKLLLSDSGFYLCAWRRGSSTDTQYFGPGTRLTVL.